This TCR beta chain originates from a study of Graves' ophthalmopathy and Graves' hyperthyroidism. This clonotype has more than one count but fewer than ten. Hyperthyroidism patients, all newly diagnosed, had under 2 months' duration and ages of 18 to 65. Amplification from RNA transcripts yielded the TCR beta CDR3 regions. HTBI primers primed a first-round RT-PCR, and a second-round multiplex PCR followed. TCRdb recomputed calls from the multiplex PCR reads with MiXCR, one row per CDR3 protein. The sample has 1 million to 1.3 million distinct CDR3 sequences; 35% to 45% are singletons. CDR3 length: 11 residues. Germline V lookup: CDR1 MNHEY, CDR2 SVGEGT. V lost 6 bases and J lost 7, with 10 bases in between.

Material: peripheral blood or thyroid tissue (not recorded which). The source is an adult man with Graves' hyperthyroidism. The chain employs TRBV6-2 or TRBV6-3 and TRBJ2-7; D may be TRBD2 (5 bases). The CDR3 sequence: CASRHPGEQYF. DNA for the CDR3: TGTGCCAGCAGGCACCCGGGGGAGCAGTACTTC.